A selection of T cell receptor beta chains follows, all from one sample in a study of T cell responses to AZD1222 COVID-19 vaccine. Data came from immunoSEQ multiplex PCR; TCRdb stores just in-frame clones and leaves some out. This sample has 120,000 or so clones; 88% occur once, and the top ten carry 7.6%. This sample comprised peripheral blood, obtained on day 0 of AZD1222 vaccination. These receptors were taken from an adult in good health. The conserved cysteine and the conserved F or W are not part of the CDR3 here.

j_call,v_call,cdr3_aa
TRBJ2-2,TRBV5-4,ASSLDPGGGELF
TRBJ2-7,TRBV11-2,ASSLDLSPSYEQY
TRBJ2-1,TRBV6-5,ASSRSGRGNEQF
TRBJ1-2,TRBV27,ASSSLGTPNPYGYT
TRBJ2-7,TRBV5-4,ASSPDRVYEQY
TRBJ2-1,TRBV10-1,ASGQGSYNEQF
TRBJ2-1,TRBV9,ASSETVSSYNEQF
TRBJ2-1,TRBV5-8,ASSSSGRGYNEQF
TRBJ2-7,TRBV18,ASSEAGVNSYEQY
TRBJ1-3,TRBV5-4,ASSPEPGQHLGNTIY
TRBJ2-7,TRBV5-4,ASSLGTSGAYEQY
TRBJ1-2,TRBV30,AWSVLFRGPTNYGYT
TRBJ1-4,TRBV27,ASSFGRAGGPTGEKLF
TRBJ1-1,TRBV19,ASSIGLTDTEAF
TRBJ1-5,TRBV7-2,ASSLARGFNQPQH
TRBJ1-1,TRBV12-5,ASGFWTGGDTEAF
TRBJ1-4,TRBV6-5,ASSPGQGWGEKLF
TRBJ1-6,TRBV4-1,ASSQDRGARRSYNSPLH
TRBJ1-1,TRBV19,ASSIDQDTEAF
TRBJ2-7,TRBV5-1,ASSPTTGPGGSEQY
TRBJ2-1,TRBV5-1,ASSKGGTSGDNEQF
TRBJ1-4,TRBV24-1,ATSEQQINEKLF